The 8 T cell receptor beta chains listed next were all sequenced from one sample in a study of T cells after posttransplantation cyclophosphamide. A marrow graft followed busulfan-fludarabine conditioning, with cyclophosphamide on days +3 and +4. The method was immunoSEQ multiplex PCR; TCRdb's version includes in-frame clones alone and lacks a portion of them. This table holds over 10,000 clones with no singletons; the top ten claim 20% to 30%. The material sequenced was PBMCs, taken after allogeneic stem cell transplant with posttransplant cyclophosphamide. Receptors were obtained from a female patient in her thirties or forties who received an allogeneic stem cell transplant from an unrelated donor, was CMV-positive, and had acute GVHD only. Some T cells may arise from the graft donor.

This clone was seen many times. The chain uses TRBV28 and TRBJ2-7; D is perhaps TRBD1 (5 bases). Germline values: CDR1 MDHEN, CDR2 SYDVKM. Between the trimmed V and J ends, which lost 5 bases and 0 bases, there was a span of 14 bases. This CDR3 is 15 amino acids long. The CDR3 DNA reads as TGTGCCAGCAGTAAAAGTCGACAGCCCTCCTACGAGCAGTACGTC. Residues: CASSKSRQPSYEQYV.

The V gene is TRBV7-2, the J gene TRBJ2-5; TRBD1 aligns across 7 bases. CDR3 length: 15 amino acids. Trimming at V came to 4 bases and at J to 2 bases, leaving 7 bases not matched to a gene. CDR1 is SGHTA, CDR2 FQGNSA, per germline. CDR3 DNA sequence: TGTGCCAGCAGCTCCCCGACAGGGTGGCAAGAGACCCAGTACTTC. It specifies CASSSPTGWQETQYF.

Ten or more counts support this clone. At one of its ends the junction is not consistent with the germline gene, which may arise from a read error. This specimen includes other DNA sequences encoding the same CDR3. The rearrangement uses TRBV5-1 and TRBJ2-7; TRBD2 matches at 14 bases. The germline V gene encodes CDR1 SGHRS and CDR2 YFSETQ. The CDR3 is 16 residues long. The DNA of the CDR3 is TGTGCCAGCAGCTTCTTCGGGACTAGCGGGAGTGGCGAGCAGTACTTC. Protein: CASSFFGTSGSGEQYF.

This clone was found a few times. The J gene is TRBJ2-5, the V gene TRBV19; D is perhaps TRBD2 (6 bases). This CDR3 region has 14 residues. Per germline, CDR1 LNHDA and CDR2 SQIVND (reference sequence). V lost 7 bases, J lost 5 bases, and 17 bases lay in between. The CDR3 DNA reads as TGTGCCAGTAACCCAACGGGGGTGCAGGAGACCCAGTACTTC. Translating gives CASNPTGVQETQYF.

This clone was seen only a few times. The chain joins TRBV4-3 to TRBJ2-1, with 11 bases that match TRBD2. CDR3 length equals 14 residues. Losses at the gene ends were 1 base for V and 13 bases for J; bases not matched to a gene: 6. Looked up from germline, CDR1 is LGHNA and CDR2 is YSLEER. The CDR3 region has the DNA TGCGCCAGCAGCCAAGCGGGTAGCGGGGGGGCACAGTTCTTC. Its translation: CASSQAGSGGAQFF.

Of note for this clone: This sample includes further DNA sequences coding for the same CDR3. The V gene is TRBV10-3, the J gene TRBJ1-6, with unresolved D. The CDR3 loop spans 14 amino acids. Trimming pared 4 bases from V and 5 bases from J, leaving 9 bases between. Germline-derived CDR1 and CDR2 are ENHRY and SYGVKD. In DNA form, the CDR3 reads TGTGCCATCAGTGTTGGCCAAAATAATTCACCCCTCCACTTT. This gives the protein CAISVGQNNSPLHF.

The genes are TRBV6-8 and TRBJ2-1, with TRBD2 identical over 7 bases. This CDR3 comprises 17 residues. The V gene end was trimmed by 2 bases and the J gene end by 3 bases; junction bases not matched to a gene: 10. Looked up from germline, CDR1 is MNHGY and CDR2 is SAAAGT. The CDR3 DNA is TGTGCCAGCAGTTACGCCGGGAGGAGGGTGATCTACAATGAGCAGTTCTTC. Protein: CASSYAGRRVIYNEQFF.

This clone was picked up many times. V and J are TRBV28 and TRBJ2-2; tentatively, D is TRBD1 (5 bases). CDR1 and CDR2 (germline): MDHEN, SYDVKM. Trimming cost V 2 bases and J 4 bases, with 14 bases left between them. The CDR3 has 16 residues. The CDR3 reads CASSLLLGPGTGELFF. In nucleotides, the CDR3 is TGTGCCAGCAGTTTACTCTTGGGGCCGGGCACCGGGGAGCTGTTTTTT.